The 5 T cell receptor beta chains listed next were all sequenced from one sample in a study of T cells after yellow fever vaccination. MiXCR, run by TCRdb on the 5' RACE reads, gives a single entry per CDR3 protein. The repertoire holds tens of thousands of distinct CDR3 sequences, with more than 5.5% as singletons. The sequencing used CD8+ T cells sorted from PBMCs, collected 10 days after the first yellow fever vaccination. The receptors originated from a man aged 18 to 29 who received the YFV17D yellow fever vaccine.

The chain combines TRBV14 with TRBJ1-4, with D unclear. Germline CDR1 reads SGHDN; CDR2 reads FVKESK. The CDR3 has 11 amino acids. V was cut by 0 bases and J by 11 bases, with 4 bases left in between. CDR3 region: CASSQDGKLFF. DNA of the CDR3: TGTGCCAGCAGCCAAGATGGGAAACTGTTTTTT.

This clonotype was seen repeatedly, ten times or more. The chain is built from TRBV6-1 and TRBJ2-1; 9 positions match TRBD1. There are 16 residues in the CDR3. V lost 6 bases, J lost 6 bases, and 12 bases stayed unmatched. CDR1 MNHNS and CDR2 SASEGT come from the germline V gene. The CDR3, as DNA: TGTGCCAGCAGCCCACTTGGACAGGGGAATTTCAATGAGCAGTTCTTC. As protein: CASSPLGQGNFNEQFF.

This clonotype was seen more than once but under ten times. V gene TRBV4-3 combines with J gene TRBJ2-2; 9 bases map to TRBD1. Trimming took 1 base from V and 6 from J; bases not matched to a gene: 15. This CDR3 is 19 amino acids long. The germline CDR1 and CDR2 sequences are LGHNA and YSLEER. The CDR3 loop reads CASSQGPRRDRDFPGELFF. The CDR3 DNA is TGCGCCAGCAGCCAAGGCCCGAGGCGGGACAGGGATTTCCCCGGGGAGCTGTTTTTT.

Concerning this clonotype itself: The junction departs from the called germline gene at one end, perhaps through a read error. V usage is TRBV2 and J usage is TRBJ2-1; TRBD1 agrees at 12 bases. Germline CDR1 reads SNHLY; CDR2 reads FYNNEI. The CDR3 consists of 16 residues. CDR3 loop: CASSEWGQGAYYEQFF. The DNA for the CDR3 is TGTGCCAGCAGTGAATGGGGACAGGGGGCCTACTATGAGCAGTTCTTC.

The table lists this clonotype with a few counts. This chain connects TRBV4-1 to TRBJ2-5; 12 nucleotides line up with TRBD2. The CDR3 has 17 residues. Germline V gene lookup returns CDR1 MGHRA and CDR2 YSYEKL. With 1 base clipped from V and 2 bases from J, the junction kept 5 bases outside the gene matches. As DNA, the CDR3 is TGCGCCAGCAGCCAAGGACATCTAGCGGGGGGGCAAGAGACCCAGTACTTC. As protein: CASSQGHLAGGQETQYF.